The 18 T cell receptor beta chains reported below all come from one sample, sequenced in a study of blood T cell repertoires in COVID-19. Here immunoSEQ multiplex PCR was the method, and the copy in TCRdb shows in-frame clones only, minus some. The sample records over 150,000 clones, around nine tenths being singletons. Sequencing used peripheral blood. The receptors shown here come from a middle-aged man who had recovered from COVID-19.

As DNA, the CDR3 is TGCGCCAGCAGCTTTGCAGGCACCTCCTACAATGAGCAGTTCTTC. Protein: CASSFAGTSYNEQFF. The chain links TRBV5-1 to TRBJ2-1; D is unresolved. V lost 2 bases and J lost 0, with 9 bases in between. Germline V lookup: CDR1 SGHRS, CDR2 YFSETQ. CDR3 size: 15 residues.

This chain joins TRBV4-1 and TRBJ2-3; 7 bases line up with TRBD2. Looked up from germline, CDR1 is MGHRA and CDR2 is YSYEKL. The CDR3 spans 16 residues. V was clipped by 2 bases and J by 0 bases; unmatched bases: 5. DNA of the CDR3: TGCGCCAGCAGCCAACTAGCGGTCTCTAGCACAGATACGCAGTATTTT. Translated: CASSQLAVSSTDTQYF.

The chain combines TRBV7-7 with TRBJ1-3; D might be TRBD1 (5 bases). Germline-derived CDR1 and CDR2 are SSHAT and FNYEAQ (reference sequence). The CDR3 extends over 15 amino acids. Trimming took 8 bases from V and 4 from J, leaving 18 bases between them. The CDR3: CASGTVEGNGNTIYF. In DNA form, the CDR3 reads TGTGCCAGCGGAACTGTGGAGGGGAACGGAAACACCATATATTTT.

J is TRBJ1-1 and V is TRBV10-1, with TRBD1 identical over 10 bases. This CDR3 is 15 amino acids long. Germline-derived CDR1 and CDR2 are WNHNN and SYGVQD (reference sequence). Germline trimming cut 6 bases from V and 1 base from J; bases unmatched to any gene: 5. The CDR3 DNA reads TGCGCCAGCAGGCCGGGACAGGGGCCGAACACTGAAGCTTTCTTT. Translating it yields CASRPGQGPNTEAFF.

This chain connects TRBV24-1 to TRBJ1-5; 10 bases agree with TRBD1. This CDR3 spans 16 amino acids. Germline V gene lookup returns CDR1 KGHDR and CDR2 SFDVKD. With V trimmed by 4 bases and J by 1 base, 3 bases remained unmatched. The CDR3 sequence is CATSETGGLSNQPQHF. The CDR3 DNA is TGTGCCACCAGTGAGACAGGGGGCTTAAGCAATCAGCCCCAGCATTTT.

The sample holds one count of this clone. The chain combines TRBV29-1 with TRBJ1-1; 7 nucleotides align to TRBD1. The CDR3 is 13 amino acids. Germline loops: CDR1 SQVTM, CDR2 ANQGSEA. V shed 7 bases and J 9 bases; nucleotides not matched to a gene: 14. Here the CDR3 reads CSATDRSLPQAFF. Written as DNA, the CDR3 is TGCAGCGCCACGGACAGGTCCTTGCCCCAAGCTTTCTTT.

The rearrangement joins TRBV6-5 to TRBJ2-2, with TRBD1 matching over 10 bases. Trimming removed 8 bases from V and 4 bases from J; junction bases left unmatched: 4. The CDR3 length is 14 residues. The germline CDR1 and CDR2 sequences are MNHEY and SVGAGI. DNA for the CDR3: TGTGCCAGCCTCGGGACAGGGGTCACCGGGGAGCTGTTTTTT. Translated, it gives CASLGTGVTGELFF.

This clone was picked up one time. The CDR3: CASSTDRGRADTQYF. The DNA for the CDR3 is TGTGCCAGCAGCACCGACAGGGGGCGAGCAGATACGCAGTATTTT. The chain employs TRBV11-2 and TRBJ2-3; 10 nucleotides line up with TRBD1. Losses at the gene ends were 5 bases for V and 4 bases for J; bases not matched to a gene: 6. Germline CDR1 and CDR2: SGHAT and FQNNGV. The CDR3 extends over 15 amino acids.

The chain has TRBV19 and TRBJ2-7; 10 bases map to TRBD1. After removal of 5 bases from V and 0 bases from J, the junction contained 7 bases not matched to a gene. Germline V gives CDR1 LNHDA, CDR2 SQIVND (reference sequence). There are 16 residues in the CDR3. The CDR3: CASSQRTGGLSYEQYF. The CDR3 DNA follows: TGTGCCAGTAGTCAACGGACAGGGGGTCTCTCCTACGAGCAGTACTTC.

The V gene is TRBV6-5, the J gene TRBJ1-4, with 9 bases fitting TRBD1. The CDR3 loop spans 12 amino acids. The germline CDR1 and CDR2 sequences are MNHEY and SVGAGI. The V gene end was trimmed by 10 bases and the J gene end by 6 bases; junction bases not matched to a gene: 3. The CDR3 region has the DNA TGTGCCACCAGGGACAGGGATGAAAAACTGTTTTTT. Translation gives CATRDRDEKLFF.

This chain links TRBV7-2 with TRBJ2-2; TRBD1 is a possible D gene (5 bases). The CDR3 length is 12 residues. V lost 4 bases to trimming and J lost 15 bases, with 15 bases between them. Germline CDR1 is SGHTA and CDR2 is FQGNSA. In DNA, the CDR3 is TGTGCCAGCAGCTCAGACAAGGGGATGGTGTTTTTT. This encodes CASSSDKGMVFF.

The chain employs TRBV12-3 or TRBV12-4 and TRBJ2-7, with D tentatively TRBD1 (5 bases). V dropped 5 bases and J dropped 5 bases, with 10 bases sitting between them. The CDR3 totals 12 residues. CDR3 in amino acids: CASSRGSHEQYF. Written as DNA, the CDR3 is TGTGCCAGCAGTAGGGGATCACACGAGCAGTACTTC.

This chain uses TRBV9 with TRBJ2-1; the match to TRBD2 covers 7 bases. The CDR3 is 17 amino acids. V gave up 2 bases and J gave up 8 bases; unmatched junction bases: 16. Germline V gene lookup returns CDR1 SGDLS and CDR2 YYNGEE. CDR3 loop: CASSVLPSGGVVDEQFF. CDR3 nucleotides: TGTGCCAGCAGCGTCCTGCCTTCGGGGGGAGTTGTTGATGAGCAGTTCTTC.

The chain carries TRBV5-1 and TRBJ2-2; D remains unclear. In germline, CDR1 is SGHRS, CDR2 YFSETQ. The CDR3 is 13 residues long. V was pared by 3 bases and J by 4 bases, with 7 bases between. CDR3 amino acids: CASSSDITGELFF. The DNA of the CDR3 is TGCGCCAGCAGCTCTGACATCACCGGGGAGCTGTTTTTT.

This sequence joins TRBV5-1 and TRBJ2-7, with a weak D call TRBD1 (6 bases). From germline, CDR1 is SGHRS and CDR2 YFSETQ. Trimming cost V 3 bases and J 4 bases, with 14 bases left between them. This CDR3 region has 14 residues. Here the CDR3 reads CASSSQTGPYEQYF. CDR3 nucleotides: TGCGCCAGCAGCTCCCAGACAGGACCTTACGAGCAGTACTTC.

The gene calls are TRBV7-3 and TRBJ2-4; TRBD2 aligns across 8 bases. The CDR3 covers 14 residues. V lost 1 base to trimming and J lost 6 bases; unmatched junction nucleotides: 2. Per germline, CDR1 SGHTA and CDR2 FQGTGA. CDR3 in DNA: TGTGCCAGCAGCTTAAACGCGGGAGGAAACATTCAGTACTTC. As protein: CASSLNAGGNIQYF.

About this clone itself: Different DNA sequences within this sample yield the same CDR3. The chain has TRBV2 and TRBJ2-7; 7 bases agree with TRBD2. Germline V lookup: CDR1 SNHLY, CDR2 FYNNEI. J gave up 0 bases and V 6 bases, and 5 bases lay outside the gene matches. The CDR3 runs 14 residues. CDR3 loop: CASSLTGGSYEQYF. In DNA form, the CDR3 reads TGTGCCAGCAGCCTAACGGGAGGCTCCTACGAGCAGTACTTC.

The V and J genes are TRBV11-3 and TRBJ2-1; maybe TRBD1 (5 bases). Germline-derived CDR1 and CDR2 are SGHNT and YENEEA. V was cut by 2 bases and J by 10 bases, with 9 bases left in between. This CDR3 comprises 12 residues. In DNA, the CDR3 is TGTGCCAGCAGCTTAATGGGGCAGGAGCAGTTCTTC. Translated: CASSLMGQEQFF.